This record concerns one TCR beta chain sequence. The data belong to a study of blood T cell repertoires in COVID-19. Study context: The origin of the acute and convalescent COVID-19 samples was the United States, Italy and Spain. T cells, B-cell-depleted T cells, or PBMCs provided the cDNA or gDNA that served as material.

The CDR3 contains 13 residues. In germline, CDR1 is SGHRS, CDR2 YFSETQ. V was clipped by 5 bases and J by 5 bases; unmatched bases: 7. In the source study's methods: Estimation of nucleated cell counts was performed using reference gene primer amplification. The repertoire was sequenced with immunoSEQ multiplex PCR; TCRdb's copy has only in-frame clones and lacks some. For V, J and clone size, that table is used; D and trimming come from the DNA. Here the sample spans about 260,000 clones, about 90% being singletons. The chain joins TRBV5-1 to TRBJ2-7; 7 bases match TRBD1. The sample comprised peripheral blood. The sequence derives from a woman aged 40-49 years who had recovered from COVID-19. CDR3 sequence: CASRPQGDDEQYF. CDR3 coding DNA: TGCGCCAGCAGGCCCCAGGGGGACGACGAGCAGTACTTC.